Below are 11 T cell receptor beta chains sequenced from a single sample in a study of TIL therapy for anti-PD-1-resistant metastatic lung cancer. Specified time point: pre-treatment sample, taken before nivolumab and TIL therapy. Tumor tissue came from excised metastases, mostly pleural nodules or supraclavicular lymph nodes. Sequencing used immunoSEQ v3. Data came from immunoSEQ multiplex PCR; TCRdb stores just in-frame clones and leaves some out. The table lists about 95,000 clones, roughly 65% of them singletons. The sample here was tumor tissue, taken at baseline. The receptors derive from a person between 25 and 79 years old with non-small cell lung cancer.

This clone showed up just a few times. The genes are TRBV9 and TRBJ1-2; D unresolved. Germline V gene lookup returns CDR1 SGDLS and CDR2 YYNGEE. V shed 0 bases and J shed 2 bases, with 8 bases lying between them. CDR3 length equals 14 residues. The CDR3 sequence: CASSVDPTNYGYTF. In DNA, the CDR3 is TGTGCCAGCAGCGTAGATCCGACGAACTATGGCTACACCTTC.

This clone was observed once. V usage is TRBV11-2 and J usage is TRBJ2-3, with 7 bases lining up with TRBD1. The V gene's germline CDR1 is SGHAT and CDR2 FQNNGV. Trimming took 6 bases from V and 4 from J; bases not matched to a gene: 7. This CDR3 spans 14 amino acids. The CDR3 here is CASRINQGADTQYF. The CDR3 bases are TGTGCCAGCAGAATAAACCAGGGGGCAGATACGCAGTATTTT. Supplemented by reference TRBV11-2 and TRBJ2-3, the full variable domain reads EAGVAQSPRYKIIEKRQSVAFWCNPISGHATLYWYQQILGQGPKLLIQFQNNGVVDDSQLPKDRFSAERLKGVDSTLKIQPAKLEDSAVYLCASRINQGADTQYFGPGTRLTVL.

The V call is TRBV7-2, the J call TRBJ2-2, with 8 bases aligning to TRBD2. Germline assignment: CDR1 SGHTA and CDR2 FQGNSA. With V trimmed by 5 bases and J by 6 bases, 11 bases remained unmatched. This CDR3 region has 16 residues. In DNA form, the CDR3 reads TGTGCCAGCAGCCACACTTCGGGACTAGGGGCCGGGGAGCTGTTTTTT. Translated: CASSHTSGLGAGELFF.

The table lists this clone with many counts. The CDR3 nucleotides read TGTGCCAGCAGCTTAGGCCGTCTAGCCGGGGAGCTGTTTTTT. Translated: CASSLGRLAGELFF. J is TRBJ2-2 and V is TRBV11-3, with D uncertain. CDR1 and CDR2 (germline): SGHNT, YENEEA. Trimming shortened V by 1 base and J by 6 bases, and 9 bases separated the two germline ends. This CDR3 contains 14 residues.

The chain recombines TRBV7-9 with TRBJ1-2; no clear D gene. This CDR3 spans 12 amino acids. V was pared by 0 bases and J by 10 bases, with 9 bases between. Germline V CDR1 and CDR2: SEHNR, FQNEAQ (reference sequence). CDR3 in amino acids: CASSLALENYTF. CDR3 nucleotide sequence: TGTGCCAGCAGCTTAGCGCTCGAGAACTACACCTTC.

This clone has just a few counts. CDR3 DNA: TGTGCCAGCACCGGGGTGGGGGGGAACGAGCAGTACTTC. It encodes CASTGVGGNEQYF. This chain uses TRBV6-5 with TRBJ2-7, with 7 nucleotides matching TRBD2. CDR1 MNHEY and CDR2 SVGAGI come from the germline V gene. The CDR3 has 13 residues. V trimming: 7 bases; J trimming: 5 bases; junction bases outside the gene matches: 8.

The chain links TRBV12-3 or TRBV12-4 to TRBJ2-2; no definite D call. V was shortened by 6 bases and J by 6 bases, with 11 bases between the two germline ends. This CDR3 comprises 13 residues. The CDR3 DNA reads TGTGCCAGCAGCCGGACGACGGCCGGGGAGCTGTTTTTT. This gives the protein CASSRTTAGELFF.

CDR3 in amino acids: CASSSSARGGTDTQYF. The CDR3 DNA reads as TGTGCCAGCAGCTCAAGTGCGCGGGGGGGCACAGATACGCAGTATTTT. The J gene is TRBJ2-3, the V gene TRBV7-3, with 8 bases lining up with TRBD2. The CDR3 totals 16 residues. V lost 4 bases and J lost 1; bases outside the gene matches: 7. CDR1 is SGHTA and CDR2 is FQGTGA in the germline V gene.

The chain is built from TRBV5-1 and TRBJ2-5, with 8 bases lining up with TRBD1. CDR1 is SGHRS, CDR2 YFSETQ, per germline. This CDR3 comprises 15 residues. The ends lost 0 bases at V and 1 base at J; junction bases unmatched: 2. CDR3 in amino acids: CASSLGTGIQETQYF. Written as DNA, the CDR3 is TGCGCCAGCAGCTTGGGGACAGGGATCCAAGAGACCCAGTACTTC.

In this sample, this clone turned up many times. The genes are TRBV5-1 and TRBJ2-7; the D is unclear. V was cut by 2 bases and J by 4 bases, with 10 bases left in between. Per germline, CDR1 SGHRS and CDR2 YFSETQ. This CDR3 spans 13 amino acids. This chain's CDR3 is CASSFGSIYEQYF. The CDR3 coding sequence is TGCGCCAGCAGCTTTGGCAGCATTTACGAGCAGTACTTC.

This clone appeared a few times. The chain couples TRBV7-3 to TRBJ2-1; the D gene could be TRBD1 or TRBD2 (5 bases each). This CDR3 spans 14 amino acids. Trimming stripped 5 bases from V and 6 bases from J, with 14 bases between. Germline CDR1 and CDR2: SGHTA and FQGTGA. CDR3 coding DNA: TGTGCCAGCAGCGCCGGGACCTATAGCAATGAGCAGTTCTTC. It specifies CASSAGTYSNEQFF.